This passage covers 24 T cell receptor beta chains from one sample sequenced in a study of blood T cell repertoires in COVID-19. Only in-frame clones appear in the TCRdb table, and some are missing; sequencing was by immunoSEQ multiplex PCR. The sample comprises about 240,000 clones, roughly four fifths of which are singletons, and roughly 12% rests with the top ten. The sequenced material came from peripheral blood. The receptor set was obtained from a woman in her sixties or seventies with active or convalescent COVID-19.

CDR3 in DNA: TGTGCCAGCAGTTACTCGGTCGGGGGGCTGGACATTCAGTACTTC. It is translated as CASSYSVGGLDIQYF. V and J are TRBV6-2 or TRBV6-3 and TRBJ2-4; D may be TRBD2 (7 bases). The CDR3 is 15 residues long. The germline V and J ends were trimmed by 0 bases and 8 bases, with 14 bases remaining between them. The germline V gene encodes CDR1 MNHEY and CDR2 SVGEGT.

The chain employs TRBV10-3 and TRBJ1-2; D not resolved. Trimming pared 10 bases from V and 4 bases from J, leaving 4 bases between. The CDR3 is 9 amino acids. The germline gives CDR1 ENHRY, CDR2 SYGVKD. CDR3 DNA sequence: TGTGCCACCATCTATGGCTACACCTTC. Protein sequence: CATIYGYTF.

This clone showed up just a few times. This chain connects TRBV27 to TRBJ1-4; the D is unclear. Per the germline V gene, CDR1 is MNHEY and CDR2 is SMNVEV (reference sequence). V lost 8 bases, J lost 7 bases, and 11 bases lay in between. The CDR3 runs to 12 residues. In DNA, the CDR3 is TGTGCCAGCGGAGGGAGTACTGAAAAACTGTTTTTT. Translated, it gives CASGGSTEKLFF.

This clone was observed a single time. CDR3 residues: CAISARDSGYTF. CDR3 in DNA: TGTGCCATCAGTGCCAGGGACAGTGGCTACACCTTC. The chain has TRBV10-3 and TRBJ1-2; the match to TRBD1 covers 7 bases. Per the germline V gene, CDR1 is ENHRY and CDR2 is SYGVKD. The CDR3 length is 12 residues. The V and J ends lost 4 bases and 7 bases, in that order; junction bases with no gene match: 3.

This CDR3 reads CASSPLRTGRTFF. The CDR3 DNA is TGTGCCAGCAGCCCCCTCCGGACAGGGCGAACTTTCTTT. The rearrangement uses TRBV6-5 and TRBJ1-1; 8 bases agree with TRBD1. The CDR3 is made up of 13 amino acids. The germline V gene has CDR1 MNHEY and CDR2 SVGAGI. The V gene end was trimmed by 6 bases and the J gene end by 12 bases; junction bases not matched to a gene: 12.

The J gene is TRBJ1-1, the V gene TRBV10-3, with D possibly TRBD1 on 6 matching bases. The CDR3 has 13 amino acids. V lost 6 bases to trimming and J lost 0 bases, with 8 bases between them. Germline values: CDR1 ENHRY, CDR2 SYGVKD. CDR3 sequence reads: CAIRDSLNTEAFF. The CDR3, as DNA: TGTGCCATCAGGGACAGTTTGAACACTGAAGCTTTCTTT.

The CDR3 coding sequence is TGTGCCAGCAGGGCGACGGGTCAAGAGACCCAGTACTTC. Amino acids: CASRATGQETQYF. The chain joins TRBV2 to TRBJ2-5; D uncertain. Germline V gives CDR1 SNHLY, CDR2 FYNNEI. This CDR3 region has 13 residues. V lost 6 bases, J lost 2 bases, and 10 bases lay in between.

V usage is TRBV15 and J usage is TRBJ2-3, with TRBD1 as a possible D gene (6 bases). The CDR3 covers 18 residues. V was cut by 0 bases and J by 3 bases, with 19 bases left in between. Germline CDR1 is LNHNV and CDR2 is YYDKDF (reference sequence). The DNA of the CDR3 is TGTGCCACCAGCAGAGATCTATCTCAGGGGCTAAGTACAGATACGCAGTATTTT. Its translation: CATSRDLSQGLSTDTQYF.

This chain links TRBV27 with TRBJ2-7, with D unclear. This CDR3 comprises 15 residues. The V end was cut by 0 bases, the J end by 2 bases, with 11 bases between. CDR1 is MNHEY, CDR2 SMNVEV, per germline (reference sequence). The DNA of the CDR3 is TGTGCCAGCAGTTTATCGGCAGTCCTTCCCTACGAGCAGTACTTC. As protein: CASSLSAVLPYEQYF.

This clone was seen more than once but under ten times. The gene calls are TRBV6-5 and TRBJ2-7, with a weak D call TRBD1 (5 bases). V dropped 2 bases and J dropped 0 bases, with 11 bases sitting between them. CDR1 is MNHEY, CDR2 SVGAGI, per germline. The CDR3 has 15 amino acids. For the CDR3, the DNA is TGTGCCAGCAGTTACCAAACAGGAATCTCCTACGAGCAGTACTTC. Protein sequence: CASSYQTGISYEQYF.

The chain carries TRBV5-4 and TRBJ1-2, with 9 bases matching TRBD1. The germline V gene has CDR1 SGHNT and CDR2 YYREEE (reference sequence). The CDR3 is made up of 15 amino acids. V lost 5 bases to trimming and J lost 4 bases; unmatched junction nucleotides: 9. The CDR3 DNA reads TGTGCCAGCAGACTCACCACAGGGGGCGCCTATGGCTACACCTTC. Translated: CASRLTTGGAYGYTF.

The V and J genes are TRBV7-6 and TRBJ2-1; 7 bases map to TRBD2. CDR3 length: 15 residues. V gave up 5 bases and J gave up 8 bases; unmatched junction bases: 12. Germline CDR1 SGHVS, CDR2 FNYEAQ. Written as DNA, the CDR3 is TGTGCCAGCAGCGCCTGGAGCGGGGAGGTTGATGAGCAGTTCTTC. Encoded protein: CASSAWSGEVDEQFF.

This clone has just one count. This chain joins TRBV6-5 and TRBJ1-4, with D uncertain. V was cut by 0 bases and J by 0 bases, with 8 bases left in between. Germline V gene lookup returns CDR1 MNHEY and CDR2 SVGAGI. This CDR3 has 16 residues. Here the CDR3 reads CASSYSFGPTNEKLFF. In DNA form, the CDR3 reads TGTGCCAGCAGTTACTCCTTTGGCCCAACTAATGAAAAACTGTTTTTT.

The rearrangement joins TRBV2 to TRBJ2-7; 13 bases line up with TRBD2. Germline CDR1 SNHLY, CDR2 FYNNEI. V lost 6 bases to trimming and J lost 4 bases; unmatched junction nucleotides: 0. The CDR3 covers 13 residues. In nucleotides, the CDR3 is TGTGCCAGCAGGACTAGCGGGAGGTACGAGCAGTACTTC. Translation gives CASRTSGRYEQYF.

The V call is TRBV2, the J call TRBJ1-2; 10 bases line up with TRBD1. Germline V lookup: CDR1 SNHLY, CDR2 FYNNEI. V was pared by 6 bases and J by 7 bases, with 8 bases of the junction left unmatched. This CDR3 is 14 amino acids long. The CDR3: CASSRQGARGGYTF. The CDR3 coding sequence is TGTGCCAGCAGCCGACAGGGGGCGCGCGGTGGCTACACCTTC. Using reference TRBV2 and TRBJ1-2 for the parts outside the CDR3, the full variable domain is EPEVTQTPSHQVTQMGQEVILRCVPISNHLYFYWYRQILGQKVEFLVSFYNNEISEKSEIFDDQFSVERPDGSNFTLKIRSTKLEDSAMYFCASSRQGARGGYTFGSGTRLTVV.

The V and J genes are TRBV7-9 and TRBJ2-5; 7 bases map to TRBD1. The V segment lost 8 bases and the J segment 2 bases; nucleotides outside the gene matches: 11. CDR3 length: 15 amino acids. In germline, CDR1 is SEHNR, CDR2 FQNEAQ (reference sequence). CDR3 region: CASSPTGNAQETQYF. The CDR3 DNA reads TGTGCCAGCTCCCCGACAGGGAATGCGCAAGAGACCCAGTACTTC.

This clone was seen once. This chain uses TRBV27 with TRBJ2-7; 7 bases map to TRBD1. This CDR3 comprises 16 residues. V was clipped by 6 bases and J by 1 base; unmatched bases: 12. CDR1 and CDR2 from the germline V gene are MNHEY and SMNVEV (reference sequence). CDR3 nucleotides: TGTGCCAGCAGCGATAACAGGGGCCGGAGGTCCTACGAGCAGTACTTC. As protein: CASSDNRGRRSYEQYF.

This rearrangement joins TRBV30 to TRBJ2-2; no definite D call. The CDR3 is 13 residues long. Deletions cut 5 bases from V and 0 bases from J, with 7 bases between. Germline lookup yields CDR1 GTSNPN and CDR2 SVGIG (reference sequence). In DNA form, the CDR3 reads TGTGCCTGGGCTCCCGCGAACACCGGGGAGCTGTTTTTT. Its protein is CAWAPANTGELFF. Full variable domain (rest looked up from reference TRBV30 and TRBJ2-2): SQTIHQWPATLVQPVGSPLSLECTVEGTSNPNLYWYRQAAGRGLQLLFYSVGIGQISSEVPQNLSASRPQDRQFILSSKKLLLSDSGFYLCAWAPANTGELFFGEGSRLTVL.

This clone has only a few counts. The chain uses TRBV7-9 and TRBJ1-5; D is perhaps TRBD1 (6 bases). The CDR3 is made up of 14 amino acids. V dropped 1 base and J dropped 9 bases, with 13 bases sitting between them. CDR1 is SEHNR, CDR2 FQNEAQ, per germline (reference sequence). The DNA for the CDR3 is TGTGCCAGCAGCTTAGGGGACACCTCTGGGCCCCAGCATTTT. This sequence encodes CASSLGDTSGPQHF.

V and J are TRBV5-4 and TRBJ2-1; maybe TRBD1 (6 bases). The ends were cut back, 0 bases at V and 4 bases at J, with 14 bases in the middle. The CDR3 covers 16 residues. Germline-derived CDR1 and CDR2 are SGHNT and YYREEE (reference sequence). The CDR3 sequence: CASSLGGWTAYNEQFF. The CDR3 DNA follows: TGTGCCAGCAGCTTGGGGGGATGGACAGCTTACAATGAGCAGTTCTTC. Full variable domain (missing parts from reference TRBV5-4 and TRBJ2-1): ETGVTQSPTHLIKTRGQQVTLRCSSQSGHNTVSWYQQALGQGPQFIFQYYREEENGRGNFPPRFSGLQFPNYSSELNVNALELDDSALYLCASSLGGWTAYNEQFFGPGTRLTVL.

There are a few counts of this clone. This chain links TRBV11-2 with TRBJ2-7; D call uncertain. Germline V lookup: CDR1 SGHAT, CDR2 FQNNGV. The germline V and J ends were trimmed by 6 bases and 1 base, with 10 bases remaining between them. The CDR3 runs 13 residues. CDR3 in DNA: TGTGCCAGCAGTTATCAGGTTTCCTACGAGCAGTACTTC. As protein: CASSYQVSYEQYF.

The genes are TRBV12-3 or TRBV12-4 and TRBJ2-7; D ambiguous. V lost 4 bases to trimming and J lost 2 bases, with 6 bases between them. This CDR3 has 12 amino acids. CDR3 sequence reads: CASSSETYEQYF. The CDR3 DNA reads as TGTGCCAGCAGTTCGGAGACCTACGAGCAGTACTTC.

There are a few counts of this clone. The rearrangement joins TRBV25-1 to TRBJ2-7; 7 bases match TRBD1. The J segment lost 1 base and the V segment lost 4 bases, leaving 7 bases of the junction unmatched. The CDR3 extends over 15 amino acids. Germline CDR1 reads MGHDK; CDR2 reads SYGVNS. The CDR3 region is CASSAQGLKSYEQYF. The CDR3 DNA follows: TGTGCCAGCAGTGCACAGGGGTTAAAGTCCTACGAGCAGTACTTC.

There are a few counts of this clone. The V and J genes are TRBV7-9 and TRBJ2-3; a possible D gene is TRBD1 (6 bases). The CDR3 is made up of 14 amino acids. The V gene's germline CDR1 is SEHNR and CDR2 FQNEAQ (reference sequence). Trimming pared 5 bases from V and 4 bases from J, leaving 13 bases between. In DNA form, the CDR3 reads TGTGCCAGCAGCCCTACCAGGGGCCCAGATACGCAGTATTTT. Its translation: CASSPTRGPDTQYF. Full variable domain (missing parts from reference TRBV7-9 and TRBJ2-3): DTGVSQNPRHKITKRGQNVTFRCDPISEHNRLYWYRQTLGQGPEFLTYFQNEAQLEKSRLLSDRFSAERPKGSFSTLEIQRTEQGDSAMYLCASSPTRGPDTQYFGPGTRLTVL.